The 12 T cell receptor beta chains presented below share a single source sample, sequenced in a study of T cell responses to AZD1222 COVID-19 vaccine. This table comes from immunoSEQ multiplex PCR, and its TCRdb copy is limited to in-frame clones, with some not included. The sample contains roughly 170,000 clones, around 88% of which appear only once. The sequencing used peripheral blood, collected on day 0 of AZD1222 vaccination. All receptors derive from an adult in good health.

CDR3 sequence reads: CASSYSGDQPQHF. As DNA, the CDR3 is TGTGCCAGCAGTTATTCGGGGGATCAGCCCCAGCATTTT. The chain couples TRBV6-5 to TRBJ1-5, with D possibly being TRBD1 (5 bases). There are 13 residues in the CDR3. The V gene's germline CDR1 is MNHEY and CDR2 SVGAGI. V was trimmed by 3 bases and J by 5 bases, leaving 8 bases between them.

The chain combines TRBV2 with TRBJ2-6; possible D gene TRBD1, 6 bases. The V gene's germline CDR1 is SNHLY and CDR2 FYNNEI. This CDR3 contains 15 residues. V lost 10 bases, J lost 2 bases, and 15 bases lay in between. The CDR3 reads CATRRDNAGANVLTF. CDR3 coding DNA: TGTGCCACTCGACGGGACAACGCTGGGGCCAACGTCCTGACTTTC.

The chain combines TRBV7-2 with TRBJ1-3; 9 bases agree with TRBD1. The CDR3 is 15 residues long. Germline values: CDR1 SGHTA, CDR2 FQGNSA. The junction had 6 bases not matched to a gene; V was cut back by 5 bases and J by 4 bases. The CDR3 DNA follows: TGTGCCAGCAGCAAGGACAGGGGATCGGGAAACACCATATATTTT. This gives the protein CASSKDRGSGNTIYF. Full variable domain (rest looked up from reference TRBV7-2 and TRBJ1-3): GAGVSQSPSNKVTEKGKDVELRCDPISGHTALYWYRQSLGQGLEFLIYFQGNSAPDKSGLPSDRFSAERTGGSVSTLTIQRTQQEDSAVYLCASSKDRGSGNTIYFGEGSWLTVV.

In this sample, this clone turned up once. V and J are TRBV6-5 and TRBJ1-5, with 7 bases lining up with TRBD1. The J segment lost 4 bases and the V segment lost 5 bases, leaving 8 bases of the junction unmatched. This CDR3 spans 15 amino acids. Per germline, CDR1 MNHEY and CDR2 SVGAGI. Here the CDR3 reads CASSPSGTDNQPQHF. The CDR3 DNA is TGTGCCAGCAGTCCATCCGGGACAGATAATCAGCCCCAGCATTTT.

The chain couples TRBV12-3 or TRBV12-4 to TRBJ1-2; no firm D call. The CDR3 covers 12 residues. Trimming left V 2 bases short and J 7 bases short, with 8 bases between. The CDR3 reads CASSLRLAGYTF. CDR3 in DNA: TGTGCCAGCAGTTTAAGACTTGCTGGCTACACCTTC.

This clone was counted a single time. The V gene is TRBV12-5, the J gene TRBJ2-5; perhaps TRBD2 as D (5 bases). Trimming stripped 0 bases from V and 2 bases from J, with 7 bases between. Germline loops: CDR1 LGHNT, CDR2 FRNRAP. The CDR3 length is 14 residues. CDR3 coding DNA: TGTGCTAGTGGTTTGGTACGGGGACAAGAGACCCAGTACTTC. It translates to CASGLVRGQETQYF.

The rearrangement uses TRBV6-2 or TRBV6-3 and TRBJ2-5; D remains unclear. This CDR3 region has 13 residues. Germline values: CDR1 MNHEY, CDR2 SVGEGT. The V end was cut by 5 bases, the J end by 4 bases, with 11 bases between. The CDR3 bases are TGTGCCAGCAGTGGTTTCTTGGGAGAGACCCAGTACTTC. Translating gives CASSGFLGETQYF.

A single count supports this clone. The rearrangement joins TRBV6-6 to TRBJ2-1, with D perhaps matching TRBD2 (7 bases). Trimming pared 5 bases from V and 9 bases from J, leaving 23 bases between. Germline V gene sequence: CDR1 MNHNY, CDR2 SVGAGI (reference sequence). There are 16 residues in the CDR3. The CDR3 here is CASSPPGGGGRGEQFF. The DNA for the CDR3 is TGTGCCAGCAGTCCCCCTGGGGGCGGGGGTCGGGGTGAGCAGTTCTTC.

This clone was seen just once. The chain employs TRBV5-1 and TRBJ1-1, with D possibly TRBD1 on 6 matching bases. The length of the CDR3 is 15 residues. V lost 3 bases and J 4 bases, leaving 16 bases between the germline ends. From germline, CDR1 is SGHRS and CDR2 YFSETQ. CDR3 region: CASSWGYRDGTEAFF. Written as DNA, the CDR3 is TGCGCCAGCAGCTGGGGCTACAGGGACGGCACTGAAGCTTTCTTT.

The chain couples TRBV4-3 to TRBJ2-7, with D maybe TRBD2 (6 bases). Between the trimmed V and J ends, which lost 3 bases and 6 bases, there was a span of 15 bases. The germline CDR1 and CDR2 sequences are LGHNA and YSLEER. CDR3 length equals 14 residues. The CDR3 coding sequence is TGCGCCAGCAGCCATAACGCGGGATCGGGCGAGCAGTACTTC. Protein sequence: CASSHNAGSGEQYF.

The V gene is TRBV6-5, the J gene TRBJ1-5, with unresolved D. The CDR3 has 14 residues. Germline values: CDR1 MNHEY, CDR2 SVGAGI. Between the trimmed V and J ends, which lost 2 bases and 6 bases, there was a span of 11 bases. The CDR3 region has the DNA TGTGCCAGCAGTTACGGTGGCATTAGTCAGCCCCAGCATTTT. Encoded protein: CASSYGGISQPQHF.

The rearrangement links TRBV9 to TRBJ2-7; perhaps TRBD1 as D (5 bases). Germline assignment: CDR1 SGDLS and CDR2 YYNGEE. The V gene lost 3 bases and the J gene lost 4 bases, with 29 bases spanning the gap. The CDR3 covers 19 residues. The CDR3 protein is CASSALLRKTNRIAYEQYF. CDR3 DNA: TGTGCCAGCAGCGCCCTTCTAAGGAAGACCAACAGGATAGCTTACGAGCAGTACTTC.